This TCR delta chain originates from a study of gamma delta lymphoproliferative disorders and STAT genes. In the study overall: Delta libraries were made per EuroClonality-NGS working group procedure.

Genomic DNA from isolated PBMCs served as the sequencing template. Controls were healthy adult blood donors matched for age and sex. By sample fraction, this clone is large. Other DNA sequences from this sample encode an identical CDR3 as well. The germline V gene has CDR1 GEAIGNYY and CDR2 EKD. CDR3 size: 16 residues. Trimming cost V 2 bases and J 7 bases, with 19 bases left between them. TCRdb re-called clones from the multiplex PCR reads using CATT. The data hold 1,500 to 2,000 delta-chain clones, with under 3% observed a single time. The sample taken for sequencing was blood. The chain recombines TRDV2 with TRDJ2; tentatively, D is TRDD3 (6 bases). This receptor was taken from a human donor in good health. CDR3 sequence: CACDSVEAGEGAQLFF. Written as DNA, the CDR3 is TGTGCCTGTGACAGTGTAGAAGCTGGGGAGGGAGCACAACTCTTCTTT.